This entry lists 28 T cell receptor beta chains sequenced from one sample in a study of blood T cell repertoires in COVID-19 (TCRdb year 2020). Library construction relied on the immunoSEQ multiplex PCR assay. Held by TCRdb, this immuneACCESS table contains in-frame sequences only and omits some clones. Under half of the omission traces to an unresolved V gene where checked; the cause of the rest is unknown. Here the sample has 300,000 to 350,000 clones; more than 80% occur a single time. Together, the top ten hold about 7% of the sample. The sample comprised peripheral blood. The receptor set was obtained from a woman in her 30s with COVID-19, enrolled during active disease.

The CDR3 is CASSRRQGGGLSIQYF. The CDR3 DNA is TGTGCCAGCAGCCGTAGACAGGGAGGAGGCCTGAGCATTCAGTACTTC. V is TRBV25-1 and J is TRBJ2-4; D perhaps matches TRBD1 (7 bases). The CDR3 runs to 16 residues. Germline CDR1 is MGHDK and CDR2 is SYGVNS. Deletions cut 6 bases from V and 9 bases from J, with 24 bases between.

V gene TRBV25-1 combines with J gene TRBJ1-1, with 7 positions matching TRBD1. Trimming took 3 bases from V and 4 from J; bases not matched to a gene: 8. The CDR3 spans 15 residues. Germline CDR1 MGHDK, CDR2 SYGVNS. The CDR3 loop is CASSDQGVALTEAFF. CDR3 coding DNA: TGTGCCAGCAGTGACCAGGGGGTGGCCCTCACTGAAGCTTTCTTT.

The rearrangement links TRBV6-1 to TRBJ1-3, with 8 bases that match TRBD1. Germline CDR1 and CDR2: MNHNS and SASEGT. This CDR3 is built from 15 residues. With 2 bases clipped from V and 5 bases from J, the junction kept 5 bases outside the gene matches. The CDR3, as DNA: TGTGCCAGCAGTGAACCTGGACAGGGTAGAAACACCATATATTTT. Translating gives CASSEPGQGRNTIYF.

This chain connects TRBV29-1 to TRBJ2-7; TRBD2 matches at 10 bases. The germline V gene has CDR1 SQVTM and CDR2 ANQGSEA. The CDR3 is 13 amino acids. The V gene end was trimmed by 5 bases and the J gene end by 3 bases; junction bases not matched to a gene: 4. In DNA form, the CDR3 reads TGCAGCGTTTACACTAGCGGGGACTACGAGCAGTACTTC. The encoded protein is CSVYTSGDYEQYF.

This clone was seen a single time. This rearrangement joins TRBV6-7 to TRBJ1-2, with TRBD1 matching over 8 bases. TRBV6-7 is filed as an ORF, its function uncertain. This CDR3 spans 14 amino acids. V shed 2 bases, J shed 7 bases, and the junction held 6 bases outside the gene matches. The CDR3 bases are TGTGCCAGCAGTTACAGGGACAGGTTCGGTGGCTACACCTTC. Residues: CASSYRDRFGGYTF.

The chain carries TRBV7-9 and TRBJ2-6; 8 bases align to TRBD1. The V and J ends lost 2 bases and 0 bases, in that order; junction bases with no gene match: 6. This CDR3 has 18 amino acids. Looked up from germline, CDR1 is SEHNR and CDR2 is FQNEAQ (reference sequence). The CDR3 nucleotides read TGTGCCAGCAGCTTAAAGGGACAGGTCTACTCTGGGGCCAACGTCCTGACTTTC. Translated: CASSLKGQVYSGANVLTF.

This chain links TRBV5-4 with TRBJ1-2; D perhaps matches TRBD1 (5 bases). Trimming took 2 bases from V and 8 from J, leaving 16 bases between them. This CDR3 has 14 amino acids. Germline CDR1 reads SGHNT; CDR2 reads YYREEE (reference sequence). The CDR3 nucleotides are TGTGCCAGCAGCTTCGGGACTACAAAGAGGGGCTACACCTTC. Amino acids: CASSFGTTKRGYTF.

The V call is TRBV6-5, the J call TRBJ2-5; the D is unclear. This CDR3 comprises 15 residues. V lost 2 bases and J 4 bases, leaving 14 bases between the germline ends. Germline V gives CDR1 MNHEY, CDR2 SVGAGI. The DNA of the CDR3 is TGTGCCAGCAGTTACGAGCTAGGAGCTGGAGAGACCCAGTACTTC. This gives the protein CASSYELGAGETQYF.

As to this clone: The same CDR3 is also encoded by other DNA sequences in this sample. The chain couples TRBV29-1 to TRBJ2-7; D possibly corresponds to TRBD1 (6 bases). Deletions cut 4 bases from V and 2 bases from J, with 9 bases between. Germline-derived CDR1 and CDR2 are SQVTM and ANQGSEA. The CDR3 runs to 12 residues. Written as DNA, the CDR3 is TGCAGCGTTGCAGGGGAGACCTACGAGCAGTACTTC. It yields the protein CSVAGETYEQYF.

The chain has TRBV12-2 and TRBJ2-1; the DNA was not used to check the table's D call, TRBD2. TRBV12-2 is labeled a pseudogene. The CDR3 has 17 amino acids. The CDR3 sequence is CASRLAPGGPSDNEQFF. CDR3 nucleotide sequence: TGTGCAAGTCGCCTCGCCCCGGGAGGGCCCTCTGACAATGAGCAGTTCTTC.

The V and J genes are TRBV6-4 and TRBJ2-5, with a tentative D call TRBD2 (5 bases). Germline assignment: CDR1 MRHNA and CDR2 SNTAGT. The CDR3 is made up of 15 amino acids. Trimming cost V 3 bases and J 5 bases, with 16 bases left between them. The DNA of the CDR3 is TGTGCCAGCAGTGAAAGATCGGCTAGCTCGGAGACCCAGTACTTC. Amino acids: CASSERSASSETQYF.

About this clone: Other DNA sequences from this sample encode an identical CDR3 as well. This chain uses TRBV5-1 with TRBJ1-1, with D hard to call. Looked up from germline, CDR1 is SGHRS and CDR2 is YFSETQ. The CDR3 consists of 13 residues. The V gene lost 0 bases and the J gene lost 5 bases, with 8 bases spanning the gap. The CDR3 protein is CASSLGPGTEAFF. In DNA form, the CDR3 reads TGCGCCAGCAGCTTGGGGCCGGGGACTGAAGCTTTCTTT.

This clone was observed once. At the DNA level, this CDR3 is encoded by other sequences in the same sample as well. The chain employs TRBV6-5 and TRBJ2-1; the match to TRBD2 covers 7 bases. V gave up 7 bases and J gave up 5 bases; unmatched junction bases: 2. The CDR3 covers 12 residues. Germline CDR1 MNHEY, CDR2 SVGAGI. The CDR3 sequence is CASIAGNNEQFF. CDR3 DNA sequence: TGTGCCAGCATAGCGGGCAACAATGAGCAGTTCTTC.

The rearrangement uses TRBV4-1 and TRBJ2-7; D gene ambiguous. Germline V gives CDR1 MGHRA, CDR2 YSYEKL. This CDR3 has 12 residues. V was pared by 3 bases and J by 5 bases, with 8 bases between. The CDR3: CASSHGRDEQYF. CDR3 DNA: TGCGCCAGCAGCCATGGTCGGGACGAGCAGTACTTC.

This CDR3 is CATSRDRDTEAFF. The CDR3 DNA reads TGTGCCACCAGCAGAGACAGGGACACTGAAGCTTTCTTT. The gene calls are TRBV15 and TRBJ1-1; a weak D match, TRBD1 (5 bases). The CDR3 has 13 residues. CDR1 LNHNV and CDR2 YYDKDF come from the germline V gene (reference sequence). V was trimmed by 0 bases and J by 3 bases, leaving 5 bases between them. The full variable domain, rest sourced from reference TRBV15 and TRBJ1-1, is DAMVIQNPRYQVTQFGKPVTLSCSQTLNHNVMYWYQQKSSQAPKLLFHYYDKDFNNEADTPDNFQSRRPNTSFCFLDIRSPGLGDTAMYLCATSRDRDTEAFFGQGTRLTVV.

The chain combines TRBV30 with TRBJ1-4; 7 bases align to TRBD1. CDR1 GTSNPN and CDR2 SVGIG come from the germline V gene (reference sequence). CDR3 length: 13 amino acids. V trimming: 3 bases; J trimming: 4 bases; junction bases outside the gene matches: 2. The CDR3 reads CAWRQGRNEKLFF. CDR3 nucleotides: TGTGCCTGGAGACAGGGGCGTAATGAAAAACTGTTTTTT. Drawing the rest from reference TRBV30 and TRBJ1-4, the complete variable domain is SQTIHQWPATLVQPVGSPLSLECTVEGTSNPNLYWYRQAAGRGLQLLFYSVGIGQISSEVPQNLSASRPQDRQFILSSKKLLLSDSGFYLCAWRQGRNEKLFFGSGTQLSVL.

The chain has TRBV10-2 and TRBJ2-3; 8 bases line up with TRBD1. Germline V CDR1 and CDR2: WSHSY, SAAADI. The CDR3 spans 13 residues. V lost 6 bases and J lost 2; bases outside the gene matches: 1. The CDR3 reads CASRGQATDTQYF. Here the CDR3 DNA reads TGCGCCAGCAGGGGACAGGCCACAGATACGCAGTATTTT.

Written as DNA, the CDR3 is TGTGCCAGCAGGACGGGGTTAGGGAATGAGCAGTTCTTC. Translating gives CASRTGLGNEQFF. V is TRBV2 and J is TRBJ2-1, with D tentatively TRBD2 (5 bases). Trimming took off 6 bases at V and 7 bases at J, with 13 bases between the two ends. The CDR3 covers 13 residues. CDR1 is SNHLY and CDR2 is FYNNEI in the germline V gene. Combining the CDR3 with reference TRBV2 and TRBJ2-1 gives the whole variable domain EPEVTQTPSHQVTQMGQEVILRCVPISNHLYFYWYRQILGQKVEFLVSFYNNEISEKSEIFDDQFSVERPDGSNFTLKIRSTKLEDSAMYFCASRTGLGNEQFFGPGTRLTVL.

The chain carries TRBV7-2 and TRBJ2-1; 10 nucleotides match TRBD2. CDR3 length equals 15 residues. Per germline, CDR1 SGHTA and CDR2 FQGNSA. After removal of 5 bases from V and 12 bases from J, the junction contained 13 bases not matched to a gene. CDR3 bases: TGTGCCAGCAGCCCGACTAGCGGGCGGTTGATTTGGCAGTTCTTC. Amino acids: CASSPTSGRLIWQFF.

This chain uses TRBV6-6 with TRBJ1-5; D remains unclear. The length of the CDR3 is 16 residues. CDR1 is MNHNY and CDR2 is SVGAGI in the germline V gene (reference sequence). V was clipped by 7 bases and J by 0 bases, with 16 bases between them. For the CDR3, the DNA is TGTGCCAGCACCCAACGGGATGGATATAGCAATCAGCCCCAGCATTTT. Its protein is CASTQRDGYSNQPQHF.

The gene calls are TRBV28 and TRBJ2-7, with TRBD1 as a possible D gene (5 bases). V lost 6 bases to trimming and J lost 3 bases, with 15 bases between them. Germline V gene data show CDR1 as MDHEN and CDR2 as SYDVKM. CDR3 length equals 14 residues. The CDR3 sequence: CASRQHRNHYEQYF. The CDR3, as DNA: TGTGCCAGCAGACAGCACAGGAATCACTACGAGCAGTACTTC.

The J gene is TRBJ2-1, the V gene TRBV29-1; D is unclear. V was clipped by 8 bases and J by 3 bases, with 11 bases between them. The germline V gene encodes CDR1 SQVTM and CDR2 ANQGSEA. The CDR3 extends over 12 amino acids. For the CDR3, the DNA is TGCAGCTCCTCTAGGCGCTACAATGAGCAGTTCTTC. Its translation: CSSSRRYNEQFF.

This chain joins TRBV24-1 and TRBJ2-1; 7 bases match TRBD2. Germline V gene sequence: CDR1 KGHDR, CDR2 SFDVKD. This CDR3 region has 16 residues. V gave up 4 bases and J gave up 4 bases; unmatched junction bases: 9. The CDR3 DNA sequence: TGTGCCACCAGTGACGCCCCTAGCGGACCTTACAATGAGCAGTTCTTC. Its translation is CATSDAPSGPYNEQFF.

CDR3 coding DNA: TGTGCCAGCAGTGAACCCAGGGATAGCACAGATACGCAGTATTTT. Protein sequence: CASSEPRDSTDTQYF. J is TRBJ2-3 and V is TRBV2; possible D gene TRBD1, 5 bases. Germline CDR1 and CDR2: SNHLY and FYNNEI. This CDR3 is built from 15 residues. V was shortened by 2 bases and J by 0 bases, with 9 bases between the two germline ends.

V gene TRBV27 combines with J gene TRBJ1-5; D is uncertain. This CDR3 contains 14 residues. The V end was cut by 3 bases, the J end by 6 bases, with 12 bases between. In germline, CDR1 is MNHEY, CDR2 SMNVEV (reference sequence). CDR3 sequence: CASSLIVGSQPQHF. The CDR3 coding sequence is TGTGCCAGCAGTTTGATTGTGGGGAGTCAGCCCCAGCATTTT.

The chain employs TRBV10-1 and TRBJ2-1, with a possible D match to TRBD2 (5 bases). This CDR3 spans 14 amino acids. V lost 0 bases and J lost 7, with 10 bases in between. Germline CDR1 and CDR2: WNHNN and SYGVQD (reference sequence). CDR3 coding DNA: TGCGCCAGCAGTGAGTCGACCGGGGAGAATGAGCAGTTCTTC. Translation: CASSESTGENEQFF.

The V and J genes are TRBV2 and TRBJ2-3; possibly TRBD2 for D (6 bases). The CDR3 is 14 amino acids. V lost 5 bases and J 7 bases, leaving 16 bases between the germline ends. The germline gives CDR1 SNHLY, CDR2 FYNNEI. DNA of the CDR3: TGTGCCAGCAGTCTCGGACTACCCTCCCATACGCAGTATTTT. It translates to CASSLGLPSHTQYF.

J is TRBJ2-2 and V is TRBV5-1, with 8 bases lining up with TRBD2. The CDR3 totals 16 residues. Germline values: CDR1 SGHRS, CDR2 YFSETQ. Germline trimming cut 0 bases from V and 0 bases from J; bases unmatched to any gene: 1. The CDR3 here is CASSLVGLANTGELFF. For the CDR3, the DNA is TGCGCCAGCAGCTTGGTGGGACTAGCGAACACCGGGGAGCTGTTTTTT.